This T cell receptor (beta chain) was identified during a study of T cell responses to AZD1222 COVID-19 vaccine. TCRdb's copy holds only in-frame clones and misses some; the assay was immunoSEQ multiplex PCR. The profile shows around 99,000 clones, roughly 84% of them singletons. As to this clone: Its target is not known.

The germline V gene has CDR1 GTSNPN and CDR2 SVGIG (reference sequence). This CDR3 region has 14 residues. Trimming left V 4 bases short and J 2 bases short, with 14 bases between. Broader study findings: Possibly, clonal diversity was underestimated; donors were largely white British and included more females. An increase in Spike-specific TCR breadth and depth was observed after two AZD1222 doses. Baseline antibody screening turned up just a handful of seropositive AZD1222 recipients.

The specimen comprised peripheral blood, sampled on day 0 of AZD1222 vaccination. The clonotype comes from an adult in good health. The chain recombines TRBV30 with TRBJ1-2, with a weak D call TRBD1 (5 bases). In DNA form, the CDR3 reads TGTGCCTGGATCTGGGGCCAAGGGAACTATGGCTACACCTTC. Its protein is CAWIWGQGNYGYTF.